The 7 T cell receptor beta chains listed next were all sequenced from one sample in a study of a mutant IDH1 vaccine in newly diagnosed glioma. These TCRs are of unknown antigen specificity. Specified time point: week 11, during vaccination. In every dose of vaccine, 300 ug of mutant IDH1 20-mer peptide was given alongside topical imiquimod. Sequenced by immunoSEQ multiplex PCR; TCRdb stores in-frame clones only, minus some. This sample has some 60,000 clones, with roughly four fifths found just once. The sample in question was PBMCs, obtained from a glioma patient whose treatment included an IDH1 peptide vaccine. The source is a man aged 25-45 years with glioma.

The chain couples TRBV30 to TRBJ2-5; 9 bases align to TRBD1. CDR1 is GTSNPN and CDR2 is SVGIG in the germline V gene (reference sequence). This CDR3 is 12 amino acids long. CDR3 nucleotides: TGTGGGGGGGGACAGGGAGTCGAGACCCAGTACTTC. This sequence encodes CGGGQGVETQYF.

The chain recombines TRBV2 with TRBJ2-5; 10 nucleotides match TRBD1. CDR1 SNHLY and CDR2 FYNNEI come from the germline V gene. With 5 bases clipped from V and 5 bases from J, the junction kept 5 bases outside the gene matches. This CDR3 comprises 14 residues. DNA for the CDR3: TGTGCCAGCAGTTGGGACAGGGGCGGGGAGACCCAGTACTTC. The encoded protein is CASSWDRGGETQYF.

CDR3 DNA sequence: TGTGCCAGCAGCTCAGGGACTAGTGTTCATGAGCAGTTCTTC. This codes for CASSSGTSVHEQFF. This chain links TRBV9 with TRBJ2-1; 8 bases map to TRBD2. V was pared by 4 bases and J by 8 bases, with 8 bases of the junction left unmatched. Germline loops: CDR1 SGDLS, CDR2 YYNGEE. The CDR3 extends over 14 amino acids.

V usage is TRBV2 and J usage is TRBJ1-5; D gene ambiguous. Per the germline V gene, CDR1 is SNHLY and CDR2 is FYNNEI. Trimming cost V 6 bases and J 3 bases, with 6 bases left between them. The CDR3 extends over 12 amino acids. The CDR3 sequence: CASRDPNQPQHF. DNA of the CDR3: TGTGCCAGCAGAGACCCCAATCAGCCCCAGCATTTT.

DNA for the CDR3: TGTGCCAGCAGCTTAGTCCCAGCGTACACTGAAGCTTTCTTT. This encodes CASSLVPAYTEAFF. V gene TRBV7-2 combines with J gene TRBJ1-1; D gene uncertain. The length of the CDR3 is 14 residues. CDR1 and CDR2 from the germline V gene are SGHTA and FQGNSA. Trimming pared 1 base from V and 3 bases from J, leaving 9 bases between.

The chain carries TRBV19 and TRBJ2-6; D might be TRBD1 (5 bases). Germline-derived CDR1 and CDR2 are LNHDA and SQIVND (reference sequence). CDR3 length: 16 residues. Trimming shortened V by 8 bases and J by 4 bases, and 18 bases separated the two germline ends. The CDR3 nucleotides read TGTGCCAGTCTAACGACAGCCCTTGGGGGGGCCAACGTCCTGACTTTC. Translating gives CASLTTALGGANVLTF.

The genes are TRBV2 and TRBJ1-5, with D perhaps matching TRBD1 (6 bases). Per the germline V gene, CDR1 is SNHLY and CDR2 is FYNNEI. CDR3 length: 15 residues. V lost 8 bases and J 8 bases, leaving 22 bases between the germline ends. The CDR3 protein is CASADDRTPREPQHF. DNA for the CDR3: TGTGCCAGCGCGGACGACAGGACTCCAAGGGAGCCCCAGCATTTT.